The 24 T cell receptor beta chains listed next were all sequenced from one sample in a study of blood T cell repertoires in COVID-19. Here immunoSEQ multiplex PCR was the method, and the copy in TCRdb shows in-frame clones only, minus some. The repertoire holds 90,000 to 130,000 clones, with approximately 80% as singletons. The sample consisted of peripheral blood. The receptor source for this set is a woman between 65 and 79 years old with acute or convalescent COVID-19.

The CDR3 DNA reads TGTGCCAGCAGCTTGGATGGACTGCAAGAGACCCAGTACTTC. Protein sequence: CASSLDGLQETQYF. The rearrangement uses TRBV5-6 and TRBJ2-5; D is possibly TRBD2 (5 bases). This CDR3 comprises 14 residues. Germline CDR1 SGHDT, CDR2 YYEEEE. Trimming took off 0 bases at V and 2 bases at J, with 8 bases between the two ends.

This clone has a handful of counts. The chain combines TRBV25-1 with TRBJ2-3; a possible D gene is TRBD1 (5 bases). Germline CDR1 reads MGHDK; CDR2 reads SYGVNS. V was shortened by 6 bases and J by 6 bases, with 19 bases between the two germline ends. This CDR3 contains 15 residues. CDR3 residues: CASRADPPRVDTQYF. The DNA for the CDR3 is TGTGCCAGCAGGGCCGATCCTCCCAGGGTGGATACGCAGTATTTT.

The chain uses TRBV5-1 and TRBJ2-3; tentatively, D is TRBD2 (6 bases). Germline values: CDR1 SGHRS, CDR2 YFSETQ. Trimming left V 7 bases short and J 0 bases short, with 12 bases between. The CDR3 has 14 amino acids. The CDR3 region is CASLAGLSTDTQYF. CDR3 coding DNA: TGCGCCAGCCTGGCGGGACTCAGCACAGATACGCAGTATTTT. Full variable domain (missing parts from reference TRBV5-1 and TRBJ2-3): KAGVTQTPRYLIKTRGQQVTLSCSPISGHRSVSWYQQTPGQGLQFLFEYFSETQRNKGNFPGRFSGRQFSNSRSEMNVSTLELGDSALYLCASLAGLSTDTQYFGPGTRLTVL.

The chain uses TRBV6-5 and TRBJ2-1; perhaps TRBD2 as D (5 bases). In germline, CDR1 is MNHEY, CDR2 SVGAGI. The CDR3 totals 15 residues. Trimming took 5 bases from V and 0 from J, leaving 11 bases between them. The CDR3 coding sequence is TGTGCCAGCAGTAGCGGAGGCACCTCCTACAATGAGCAGTTCTTC. It specifies CASSSGGTSYNEQFF.

The chain is built from TRBV28 and TRBJ1-5; no definite D call. This CDR3 has 15 residues. The germline gives CDR1 MDHEN, CDR2 SYDVKM. V was trimmed by 7 bases and J by 5 bases, leaving 18 bases between them. The CDR3 sequence is CASKPRGSFDQPQHF. The CDR3 DNA reads TGTGCCAGCAAACCGCGAGGCAGCTTCGATCAGCCCCAGCATTTT.

The chain employs TRBV7-6 and TRBJ2-1, with D maybe TRBD1 (5 bases). The CDR3 contains 17 residues. The V gene lost 4 bases and the J gene lost 10 bases, with 26 bases spanning the gap. CDR1 SGHVS and CDR2 FNYEAQ come from the germline V gene. CDR3 region: CASSSFRGPREIAEQFF. In DNA, the CDR3 is TGTGCCAGCAGCTCGTTTAGGGGCCCCAGAGAGATTGCGGAGCAGTTCTTC. Filled out from reference TRBV7-6 and TRBJ2-1, the complete variable domain reads GAGVSQSPRYKVTKRGQDVALRCDPISGHVSLYWYRQALGQGPEFLTYFNYEAQQDKSGLPNDRFSAERPEGSISTLTIQRTEQRDSAMYRCASSSFRGPREIAEQFFGPGTRLTVL.

The chain combines TRBV5-6 with TRBJ1-5; tentative D call: TRBD1 (5 bases). V lost 0 bases, J lost 8 bases, and 12 bases lay in between. Germline values: CDR1 SGHDT, CDR2 YYEEEE. The CDR3 runs 14 residues. Here the CDR3 reads CASSLGQGPKPQHF. DNA for the CDR3: TGTGCCAGCAGCTTGGGCCAGGGTCCGAAGCCCCAGCATTTT.

The chain has TRBV2 and TRBJ1-2; no definite D call. V lost 11 bases to trimming and J lost 5 bases, with 24 bases between them. Germline CDR1 SNHLY, CDR2 FYNNEI. This CDR3 is built from 15 residues. CDR3 sequence (DNA): TGTGCCGGATCGTTACTTGGGCTTCAACAGTATGGCTACACCTTC. As protein: CAGSLLGLQQYGYTF.

The V gene is TRBV21-1, the J gene TRBJ1-5; the D segment call TRBD1 is taken from the table without a DNA check. TRBV21-1 is deemed a pseudogene. The length of the CDR3 is 17 residues. The CDR3 sequence: CASSTQGALSTDQPQHF. CDR3 in DNA: TGTGCCAGCAGCACCCAGGGGGCGTTATCTACAGATCAGCCCCAGCATTTT.

This chain uses TRBV30 with TRBJ1-6; tentative D call: TRBD1 (5 bases). Germline CDR1 GTSNPN, CDR2 SVGIG (reference sequence). The CDR3 extends over 15 amino acids. The V and J ends lost 6 bases and 4 bases respectively, with 16 bases between them. The CDR3 DNA sequence: TGTGCCTGTATGCGCGGGACTTTATATAATTCACCCCTCCACTTT. The encoded protein is CACMRGTLYNSPLHF.

The sample holds one count of this clone. The chain uses TRBV9 and TRBJ2-1; 13 bases are a match to TRBD2. This CDR3 is built from 15 residues. Germline loops: CDR1 SGDLS, CDR2 YYNGEE. V shed 4 bases and J 9 bases; nucleotides not matched to a gene: 7. The CDR3 DNA is TGTGCCAGCAGCCGGACTAGCGGGGGACCCGGTGAGCAGTTCTTC. Residues: CASSRTSGGPGEQFF. The variable domain in full, completed from reference TRBV9 and TRBJ2-1, reads DSGVTQTPKHLITATGQRVTLRCSPRSGDLSVYWYQQSLDQGLQFLIQYYNGEERAKGNILERFSAQQFPDLHSELNLSSLELGDSALYFCASSRTSGGPGEQFFGPGTRLTVL.

This sequence joins TRBV5-1 and TRBJ1-4; weak D call: TRBD1 (5 bases). The CDR3 is 15 residues long. Germline V gives CDR1 SGHRS, CDR2 YFSETQ. V lost 1 base and J lost 0, with 7 bases in between. The CDR3 DNA reads as TGCGCCAGCAGCTTGTGGGGGGCAACTAATGAAAAACTGTTTTTT. It encodes CASSLWGATNEKLFF.

The V call is TRBV9, the J call TRBJ1-1; D gene ambiguous. Trimming removed 4 bases from V and 4 bases from J, with 17 bases in between. CDR1 and CDR2 from the germline V gene are SGDLS and YYNGEE. The length of the CDR3 is 15 residues. CDR3 bases: TGTGCCAGCAGCCCAATTAAAGGTGAGGCCACTGAAGCTTTCTTT. Its protein product is CASSPIKGEATEAFF.

The chain joins TRBV4-1 to TRBJ1-4; possible D gene TRBD1, 6 bases. The V and J ends lost 0 bases and 7 bases respectively, with 15 bases between them. Germline V gene lookup returns CDR1 MGHRA and CDR2 YSYEKL. CDR3 length equals 16 residues. DNA of the CDR3: TGCGCCAGCAGCCAAGATCGGACAGTAGTAAGTGAAAAACTGTTTTTT. Translation: CASSQDRTVVSEKLFF.

V and J are TRBV5-1 and TRBJ2-5; the match to TRBD1 covers 10 bases. The germline V gene encodes CDR1 SGHRS and CDR2 YFSETQ. V lost 4 bases and J lost 5; bases outside the gene matches: 8. The length of the CDR3 is 15 residues. The chain's CDR3 is CASSANVGQGETQYF. Written as DNA, the CDR3 is TGCGCCAGCAGCGCCAACGTGGGACAGGGGGAGACCCAGTACTTC.

Only one count was recorded for this clone. The V gene is TRBV11-2, the J gene TRBJ1-5; D is ambiguous. Trimming took 1 base from V and 5 from J, leaving 9 bases between them. Looked up from germline, CDR1 is SGHAT and CDR2 is FQNNGV. This CDR3 has 14 amino acids. This CDR3 reads CASSLGPTHQPQHF. In DNA form, the CDR3 reads TGTGCCAGCAGCTTAGGTCCGACACATCAGCCCCAGCATTTT.

This clone has only one observation. The chain has TRBV3-1 (or the pseudogene TRBV3-2) and TRBJ1-2; D unresolved. Germline V CDR1 and CDR2: LGHDT, YNNKEL (reference sequence). This CDR3 is 12 amino acids long. CDR3 region: CAVGLPIDGYTF. In DNA, the CDR3 is TGTGCGGTGGGCTTGCCAATAGATGGCTACACCTTC.

This clone has only one observation. The chain uses TRBV28 and TRBJ2-5; D might be TRBD2 (6 bases). Germline loops: CDR1 MDHEN, CDR2 SYDVKM. V was shortened by 2 bases and J by 2 bases, with 12 bases between the two germline ends. The CDR3 has 15 residues. The CDR3 loop is CASSLQLGLQETQYF. In DNA, the CDR3 is TGTGCCAGCAGTTTACAGCTCGGACTACAAGAGACCCAGTACTTC.

CDR3 coding DNA: TGTGCCAGCAGCGTTAATTTTAACACTGAAGCTTTCTTT. It yields the protein CASSVNFNTEAFF. J is TRBJ1-1 and V is TRBV9; D is undetermined. V was trimmed by 2 bases and J by 2 bases, leaving 7 bases between them. The germline gives CDR1 SGDLS, CDR2 YYNGEE. The CDR3 has 13 residues.

The chain links TRBV20-1 to TRBJ1-2; 10 positions agree with TRBD1. J lost 3 bases, V lost 3 bases, and 10 bases had no gene match. The length of the CDR3 is 16 residues. Germline V lookup: CDR1 DFQATT, CDR2 SNEGSKA (reference sequence). The CDR3 region has the DNA TGCAGTGCTAGTACGTCCGGGACAGGGGACGACTATGGCTACACCTTC. Translating it yields CSASTSGTGDDYGYTF.

The J gene is TRBJ2-1, the V gene TRBV7-3; 10 nucleotides line up with TRBD2. The germline gives CDR1 SGHTA, CDR2 FQGTGA. After removal of 5 bases from V and 4 bases from J, the junction contained 5 bases not matched to a gene. The CDR3 extends over 15 amino acids. The CDR3 here is CASSISGGPYNEQFF. The CDR3 DNA sequence: TGTGCCAGCAGCATTAGCGGGGGGCCTTACAATGAGCAGTTCTTC.

This clone was picked up a small number of times. The J gene is TRBJ2-1, the V gene TRBV9; D unclear. Germline CDR1 reads SGDLS; CDR2 reads YYNGEE. CDR3 size: 13 residues. The V gene lost 0 bases and the J gene lost 11 bases, with 12 bases spanning the gap. The CDR3 here is CASSVAGEAKQFF. The CDR3 coding sequence is TGTGCCAGCAGCGTAGCTGGAGAGGCGAAGCAGTTCTTC.

This sequence joins TRBV6-6 and TRBJ2-5; D possibly corresponds to TRBD2 (6 bases). The CDR3 loop spans 15 amino acids. CDR1 is MNHNY and CDR2 is SVGAGI in the germline V gene (reference sequence). The V and J ends lost 5 bases and 1 base respectively, with 14 bases between them. CDR3 sequence (DNA): TGTGCCAGCAGTCGAAATGGACTACCCCAAGAGACCCAGTACTTC. As protein: CASSRNGLPQETQYF.

The rearrangement links TRBV11-3 to TRBJ1-5; D not resolved. The germline V and J ends were trimmed by 2 bases and 2 bases, with 4 bases remaining between them. Per germline, CDR1 SGHNT and CDR2 YENEEA. This CDR3 has 13 amino acids. DNA for the CDR3: TGTGCCAGCAGCTTATCTGGCAATCAGCCCCAGCATTTT. This codes for CASSLSGNQPQHF.